This entry concerns a single T cell receptor beta chain. Its cognate antigen is unknown. A read error is possible here, since a much larger clone lies one base away. The sample comes from a study of shared clonotypes between healthy human individuals. The wider study: The plates for each donor numbered three CD4 naive, three CD4 memory, two CD8 naive and one CD8 memory. Study results and caveats: Generation probabilities of non-shared clonotypes were lower (relative to those shared by all four donors). Shared across a handful of donors were 5% to 6% of the naive CD4 clonotypes.

The CDR3 consists of 13 residues. CDR1 SQVTM and CDR2 ANQGSEA come from the germline V gene. The method was immunoSEQ multiplex PCR; TCRdb's version includes in-frame clones alone and lacks a portion of them. The sample lists 950,000 to 1,100,000 clones, 65% to 75% occurring once. This clonotype was obtained from a man aged 18 to 29 in good health. The chain is built from TRBV29-1 and TRBJ1-4, with D perhaps TRBD1 (6 bases). Sequenced: memory CD4+ T cells sorted from blood. Subset specified: CD45RA-negative fraction. The CDR3 region is CSVEVNRAEKLVF. The CDR3 coding sequence is TGCAGCGTTGAAGTTAACAGGGCTGAAAAACTGGTTTTT.